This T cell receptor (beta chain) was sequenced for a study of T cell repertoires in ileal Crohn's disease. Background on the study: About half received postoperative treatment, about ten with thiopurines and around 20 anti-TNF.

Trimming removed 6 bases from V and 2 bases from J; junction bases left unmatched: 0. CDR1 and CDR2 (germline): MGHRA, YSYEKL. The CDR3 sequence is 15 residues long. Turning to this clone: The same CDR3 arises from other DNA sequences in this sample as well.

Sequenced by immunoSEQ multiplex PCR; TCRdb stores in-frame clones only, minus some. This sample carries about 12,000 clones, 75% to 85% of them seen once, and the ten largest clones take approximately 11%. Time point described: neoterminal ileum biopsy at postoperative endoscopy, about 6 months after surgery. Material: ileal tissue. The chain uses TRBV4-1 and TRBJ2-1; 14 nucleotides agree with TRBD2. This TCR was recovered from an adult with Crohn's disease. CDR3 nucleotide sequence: TGCGCCAGCAGGGGACTAGCGGGGGCCTACAATGAGCAGTTCTTC. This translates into CASRGLAGAYNEQFF.